Following are 2 T cell receptor beta chains from one sample sequenced in a study of blood T cell repertoires in COVID-19. TCRdb keeps only in-frame clones here, not all; method: immunoSEQ multiplex PCR. The table shows 350,000 to 450,000 clones, with roughly 92% occurring only once. The specimen was PBMCs or T cells enriched from blood (not recorded which). Receptor source: a middle-aged woman who had been exposed to COVID-19.

The chain combines TRBV10-2 with TRBJ1-3, with TRBD1 matching over 7 bases. This CDR3 spans 16 amino acids. Trimming cost V 6 bases and J 0 bases; bases outside gene matches: 8. The germline V gene encodes CDR1 WSHSY and CDR2 SAAADI. CDR3 bases: TGCGCCAGCAGCGTCGGACAGGCACACTCTGGAAACACCATATATTTT. This gives the protein CASSVGQAHSGNTIYF.

The chain uses TRBV2 and TRBJ2-7; 8 positions agree with TRBD1. The germline gives CDR1 SNHLY, CDR2 FYNNEI. The CDR3 sequence is 14 residues long. Trimming took 7 bases from V and 1 from J; bases not matched to a gene: 6. CDR3 sequence reads: CASMDRVISYEQYF. CDR3 sequence (DNA): TGTGCCAGCATGGACAGGGTCATTTCCTACGAGCAGTACTTC.